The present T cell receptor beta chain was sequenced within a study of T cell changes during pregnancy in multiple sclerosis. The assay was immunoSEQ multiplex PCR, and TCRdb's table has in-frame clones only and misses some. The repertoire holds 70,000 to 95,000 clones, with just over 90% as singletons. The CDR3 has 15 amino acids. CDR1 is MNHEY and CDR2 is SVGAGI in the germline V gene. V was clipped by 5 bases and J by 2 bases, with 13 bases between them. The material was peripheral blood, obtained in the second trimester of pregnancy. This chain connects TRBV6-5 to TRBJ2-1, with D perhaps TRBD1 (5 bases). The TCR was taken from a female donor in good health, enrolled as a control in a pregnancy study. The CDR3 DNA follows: TGTGCCAGCAGTGCTGTTTGGGGCACCTACAATGAGCAGTTCTTC. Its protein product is CASSAVWGTYNEQFF.